This entry describes one TCR beta chain. Measured with immunoSEQ multiplex PCR; TCRdb has only the in-frame clones, and not every one. The sample gives 250,000 to 350,000 clones, around 82% of which show up once; 0.87% is in the top ten. The data were obtained in a study of blood T cell repertoires in COVID-19. Germline V gives CDR1 MNHEY, CDR2 SMNVEV (reference sequence). The CDR3 length is 13 residues. The V end lost 8 bases, the J end lost 2 bases, and 7 bases lay between the germline ends. Sequenced material: peripheral blood. This TCR was recovered from a human donor with COVID-19, enrolled during active disease. The donor label of this sample is uncertain. The gene calls are TRBV27 and TRBJ1-6; D remains unclear. The CDR3 sequence: CASATTYNSPLHF. The CDR3 region has the DNA TGTGCCAGCGCCACTACCTATAATTCACCCCTCCACTTT.